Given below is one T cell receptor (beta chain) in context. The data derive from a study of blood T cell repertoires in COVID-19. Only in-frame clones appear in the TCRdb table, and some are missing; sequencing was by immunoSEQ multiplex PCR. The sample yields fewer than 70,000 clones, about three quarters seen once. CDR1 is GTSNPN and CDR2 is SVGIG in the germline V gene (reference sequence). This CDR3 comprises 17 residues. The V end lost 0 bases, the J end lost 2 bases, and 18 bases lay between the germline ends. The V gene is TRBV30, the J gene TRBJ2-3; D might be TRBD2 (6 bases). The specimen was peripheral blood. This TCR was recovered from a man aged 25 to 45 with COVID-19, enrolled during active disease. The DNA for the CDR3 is TGTGCCTGGAGTGTAGTTTGGCCCAGGGAGGACACAGATACGCAGTATTTT. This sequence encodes CAWSVVWPREDTDTQYF.